These T cell receptor beta chains were read from a single sample in a study of blood T cells in healthy people across ages. Each CDR3 protein is one row after TCRdb ran MiXCR on the 5' RACE reads. In the table there are 550,000 to 700,000 distinct CDR3 sequences, 27% of which are singletons. What was sequenced was blood. The receptors come from a woman in her 70s in good health. Both conserved end residues are trimmed from each CDR3.

v_gene	j_gene	CDR3aa
TRBV12-3/TRBV12-4	TRBJ2-1	ASSLSGGEGQF
TRBV7-2	TRBJ2-3	ASSLDFRGDTQY
TRBV29-1	TRBJ2-5	SVARDTQETQY
TRBV11-2	TRBJ1-1	ASSRTRGTEAF
TRBV7-9	TRBJ2-1	ASSSTGSMDEQF
TRBV7-2	TRBJ1-4	ASSLAVDGPKLF
TRBV19	TRBJ2-5	ASSISTGQETQY
TRBV4-2	TRBJ1-2	ASSIQKGDYGYT
TRBV12-3/TRBV12-4	TRBJ1-2	ASSFGDRSYT
TRBV12-3/TRBV12-4	TRBJ2-3	ASSWTSSGAFTHTQY
TRBV6-1	TRBJ1-5	ASFMPGQGFESNQPQH
TRBV15	TRBJ1-4	ATSSRKTLF
TRBV7-2	TRBJ1-1	ASSLGSGDTEAF
TRBV20-1	TRBJ2-5	SAVRTVTSIEGTQY
TRBV7-9	TRBJ2-3	ASSPTLSGGTDTQY
TRBV6-1	TRBJ2-2	AIMRDRVGELF